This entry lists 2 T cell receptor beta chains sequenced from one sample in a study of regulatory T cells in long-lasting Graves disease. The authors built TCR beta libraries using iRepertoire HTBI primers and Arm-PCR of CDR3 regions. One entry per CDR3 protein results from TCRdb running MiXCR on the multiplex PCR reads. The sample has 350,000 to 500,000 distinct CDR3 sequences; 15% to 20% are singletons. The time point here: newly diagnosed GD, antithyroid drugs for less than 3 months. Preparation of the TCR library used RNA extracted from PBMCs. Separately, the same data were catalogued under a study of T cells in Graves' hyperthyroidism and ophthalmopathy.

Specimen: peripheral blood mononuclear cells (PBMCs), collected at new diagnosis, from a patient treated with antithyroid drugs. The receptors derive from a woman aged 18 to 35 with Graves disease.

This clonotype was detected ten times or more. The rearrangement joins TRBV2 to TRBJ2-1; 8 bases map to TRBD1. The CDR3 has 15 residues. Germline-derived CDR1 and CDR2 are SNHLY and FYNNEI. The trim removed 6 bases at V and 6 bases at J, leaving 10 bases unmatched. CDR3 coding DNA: TGTGCCAGCAGCGTGGACAGGGTAATAGGCAATGAGCAGTTCTTC. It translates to CASSVDRVIGNEQFF.

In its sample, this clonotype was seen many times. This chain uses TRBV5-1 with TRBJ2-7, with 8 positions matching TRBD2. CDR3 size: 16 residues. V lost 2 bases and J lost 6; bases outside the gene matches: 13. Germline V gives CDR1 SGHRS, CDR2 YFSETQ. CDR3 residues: CASSLLAGGPWGEQYF. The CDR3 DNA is TGCGCCAGCAGCTTATTGGCGGGAGGACCATGGGGCGAGCAGTACTTC. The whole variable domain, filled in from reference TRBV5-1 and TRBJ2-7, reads KAGVTQTPRYLIKTRGQQVTLSCSPISGHRSVSWYQQTPGQGLQFLFEYFSETQRNKGNFPGRFSGRQFSNSRSEMNVSTLELGDSALYLCASSLLAGGPWGEQYFGPGTRLTVT.